These T cell receptor beta chains were read from a single sample in a study of shared clonotypes between healthy human individuals. TCRdb's table, derived via immunoSEQ multiplex PCR, lists solely in-frame clones and lacks some. The sample lists around 2,100,000 clones, around 96% occurring once. Sequenced material: naive CD8+ T cells sorted from blood. The receptors come from a young man in good health. The CDR3 runs from the conserved cysteine through the conserved F or W. A D gene is named only where the DNA matches it firmly. Where a row states a size, it is once, few, many or the class of an expanded clone; other rows omit it.

j_gene	v_gene	d_gene	abundance	CDR3aa	CDR3nt
TRBJ2-4	TRBV6-6	.	once	CASSYDGGGNIQYF	TGTGCCAGCAGTTACGATGGAGGGGGAAACATTCAGTACTTC
TRBJ2-3	TRBV6-6	.	.	CASTGSEDTQYF	TGTGCCAGCACGGGGTCTGAGGATACGCAGTATTTT
TRBJ2-7	TRBV4-1	.	.	CASSQDEPQGAYEQYF	TGCGCCAGCAGCCAGGATGAACCCCAGGGAGCCTACGAGCAGTACTTC
TRBJ2-7	TRBV19	TRBD1	few	CASSGTGGVGVYEQYF	TGTGCCAGTAGCGGGACAGGGGGCGTAGGTGTCTACGAGCAGTACTTC
TRBJ1-2	TRBV7-9	.	once	CASSEGGVGSYGYTF	TGTGCCAGCAGCGAAGGGGGGGTTGGAAGCTATGGCTACACCTTC
TRBJ2-3	TRBV19	.	.	CASSPLDSPTTDTQYF	TGTGCCAGTAGTCCACTCGACAGCCCCACCACAGATACGCAGTATTTT
TRBJ2-7	TRBV7-8	TRBD2	.	CASSLRGAYEQYF	TGTGCCAGCAGCCTCCGGGGGGCCTACGAGCAGTACTTC
TRBJ2-7	TRBV18	.	.	CASSPGGWDEQYF	TGTGCCAGCTCACCGGGTGGGTGGGACGAGCAGTACTTC
TRBJ1-3	TRBV9	TRBD1	few	CASSVEGALGNTIYF	TGTGCCAGCAGCGTAGAGGGGGCTCTTGGAAACACCATATATTTT
TRBJ1-4	TRBV4-2	.	.	CASSQEVAANEKLFF	TGTGCCAGCAGCCAAGAGGTTGCGGCTAATGAAAAACTGTTTTTT
TRBJ2-7	TRBV28	TRBD1	.	CASSSGQVYEQYF	TGTGCCAGCAGTTCGGGACAGGTTTACGAGCAGTACTTC
TRBJ2-7	TRBV30	TRBD1	.	CAWIPQGTGDYEQYF	TGTGCCTGGATCCCCCAGGGGACAGGGGACTACGAGCAGTACTTC
TRBJ2-7	TRBV21-1	.	.	CASSKGDSGQGAGEQYF	TGTGCCAGCAGCAAAGGCGATTCTGGACAGGGGGCGGGGGAGCAGTACTTC
TRBJ1-1	TRBV6-1	.	.	CASIKRGQGNTEAFF	TGTGCCAGCATTAAAAGGGGTCAGGGGAACACTGAAGCTTTCTTT
TRBJ2-5	TRBV30	TRBD2	.	CAWSGGGGAQETQYF	TGTGCCTGGAGTGGCGGCGGGGGGGCCCAAGAGACCCAGTACTTC
TRBJ2-5	TRBV9	.	.	CASSLGKGGPTGETQYF	TGTGCCAGCAGCCTCGGGAAAGGGGGGCCAACAGGAGAGACCCAGTACTTC
TRBJ2-1	TRBV2	.	.	CASILVYNEQFF	TGTGCCAGCATACTAGTATACAATGAGCAGTTCTTC
TRBJ2-7	TRBV4-1	.	.	CASSQFTGNAYEQYF	TGCGCCAGCAGCCAATTCACAGGTAACGCCTACGAGCAGTACTTC
TRBJ2-5	TRBV5-1	.	.	CASSFDPGGSEGETQYF	TGCGCCAGCAGCTTTGACCCCGGCGGTTCGGAGGGAGAGACCCAGTACTTC
TRBJ2-7	TRBV13	.	.	CASSSSDEQYF	TGTGCCAGCAGCTCCTCGGACGAGCAGTACTTC
TRBJ2-5	TRBV11-2	TRBD1	once	CASSLYSLTGMSGETQYF	TGTGCCAGCAGCCTATATTCACTGACAGGGATGTCTGGGGAGACCCAGTACTTC
TRBJ1-5	TRBV4-1	TRBD1	.	CASSQEGQAGQPQHF	TGCGCCAGCAGCCAAGAAGGACAGGCAGGTCAGCCCCAGCATTTT
TRBJ1-2	TRBV6-6	TRBD1	.	CASSYTGTGDGYTF	TGTGCCAGCAGTTACACCGGGACAGGGGATGGCTACACCTTC
TRBJ2-5	TRBV13	.	.	CASSLSTVQETQYF	TGTGCCAGCAGCTTAAGTACAGTTCAAGAGACCCAGTACTTC
TRBJ2-5	TRBV7-9	.	.	CASSLVGQETQYF	TGTGCCAGCAGCTTAGTAGGCCAAGAGACCCAGTACTTC
TRBJ2-2	TRBV5-6	.	once	CASQTGITGELFF	TGTGCCAGCCAAACAGGGATCACCGGGGAGCTGTTTTTT
TRBJ2-1	TRBV10-2	.	.	CASSEEAMVYNEQFF	TGCGCCAGCAGCGAGGAGGCAATGGTATACAATGAGCAGTTCTTC
TRBJ2-3	TRBV5-6	.	.	CASSLGVVRTDTQYF	TGTGCCAGCAGCTTGGGCGTTGTACGCACAGATACGCAGTATTTT
TRBJ2-7	TRBV4-3	.	.	CASSQDPRGEQYF	TGCGCCAGCAGCCAAGACCCGAGGGGCGAGCAGTACTTC
TRBJ1-5	TRBV9	.	.	CASSVGSEQPQHF	TGTGCCAGCAGCGTAGGAAGCGAACAGCCCCAGCATTTT
TRBJ2-7	TRBV7-8	.	.	CASSPLGSEWGEQYF	TGTGCCAGCAGCCCCCTCGGGTCCGAATGGGGCGAGCAGTACTTC
TRBJ2-7	TRBV19	.	.	CASSPGLRGVEQYF	TGTGCCAGTAGTCCGGGACTCCGAGGGGTCGAGCAGTACTTC
TRBJ1-1	TRBV30	.	.	CAWTQETEAFF	TGTGCCTGGACTCAGGAGACTGAAGCTTTCTTT
TRBJ2-7	TRBV7-9	.	.	CASSFFAGYEQYF	TGTGCCAGCAGCTTTTTTGCCGGTTACGAGCAGTACTTC
TRBJ2-7	TRBV28	TRBD2	.	CASSLRGEMREQYF	TGTGCCAGCAGTTTGCGGGGGGAGATGAGGGAGCAGTACTTC
TRBJ2-2	TRBV7-9	TRBD2	once	CASRSNTGTTGTYTGELFF	TGTGCCAGCAGGTCAAATACCGGGACTACGGGGACTTACACCGGGGAGCTGTTTTTT
TRBJ1-1	TRBV29-1	.	.	CSVEAGVAFF	TGCAGCGTTGAGGCAGGCGTGGCTTTCTTT
TRBJ1-1	TRBV28	.	.	CASSPGPGAFF	TGTGCCAGCAGCCCCGGACCGGGGGCTTTCTTT